This T cell receptor beta chain was retrieved from a study of blood T cell repertoires in COVID-19. Germline-derived CDR1 and CDR2 are KGHSH and LQKENI. Trimming took off 3 bases at V and 2 bases at J, with 16 bases between the two ends. The CDR3 covers 16 residues. Clones were read by immunoSEQ multiplex PCR, and TCRdb kept only the in-frame ones, dropping some. The repertoire has 200,000 or so clones, about nine tenths of them found once; the top ten carry around 7%. This clone was counted a single time. The TCR was taken from a man aged 30 to 45 in a cohort exposed to, infected with or recovered from COVID-19 (not recorded which). Material for sequencing was PBMCs or T cells enriched from blood (not recorded which). This chain uses TRBV18 with TRBJ2-5, with a tentative D call TRBD2 (6 bases). CDR3 sequence: CASSPLLATGQETQYF. The CDR3 DNA reads as TGTGCCAGCTCACCTCTACTAGCTACTGGGCAAGAGACCCAGTACTTC.